Shown below are 20 T cell receptor beta chains from a single sample sequenced in a study of radiation and T cells in renal cell carcinoma. The time point was: baseline pretreatment blood. Documented treatment: 15 Gy SBRT to primary tumor, nephrectomy 4 weeks later. The protocol was immunoSEQ multiplex PCR, while the TCRdb copy is restricted to in-frame clones and leaves out a portion. The sample lists just over 95,000 clones; 75% to 90% were seen once. Sequences were derived from blood, sampled from a patient whose treatment included radiotherapy and nephrectomy. These receptors originate from a man aged 45-65 years with renal cell carcinoma.

In the case of this clone: An end of the junction does not agree with germline; a read error may underlie this. V is TRBV19 and J is TRBJ1-5; D is uncertain. This CDR3 has 15 amino acids. Germline loops: CDR1 LNHDA, CDR2 SQIVND (reference sequence). CDR3 bases: TGTGCCAGTAGTTTAGACCCCGTTATAAATCAGCCCCAGCATTTT. It codes for CASSLDPVINQPQHF.

This chain uses TRBV10-3 with TRBJ2-1; TRBD1 might be the D (6 bases). V was trimmed by 9 bases and J by 1 base, leaving 16 bases between them. Per the germline V gene, CDR1 is ENHRY and CDR2 is SYGVKD. The length of the CDR3 is 15 residues. The CDR3 spells CAMARDTISYNEQFF. The CDR3 nucleotides read TGTGCCATGGCCCGGGACACAATTTCCTACAATGAGCAGTTCTTC.

The rearrangement links TRBV11-3 to TRBJ2-7; the match to TRBD1 covers 11 bases. The V and J ends lost 5 bases and 5 bases, in that order; junction bases with no gene match: 2. CDR3 size: 13 residues. Germline lookup yields CDR1 SGHNT and CDR2 YENEEA. In nucleotides, the CDR3 is TGTGCCAGCAGCCCGGGACAGGGGGACGAGCAGTACTTC. The encoded protein is CASSPGQGDEQYF.

This chain connects TRBV2 to TRBJ2-3; the match to TRBD1 covers 7 bases. Germline CDR1 reads SNHLY; CDR2 reads FYNNEI. The ends lost 8 bases at V and 1 base at J; junction bases unmatched: 6. This CDR3 region has 14 residues. The CDR3 DNA reads as TGTGCCAGCTACAGGGGTAGGGGCACAGATACGCAGTATTTT. Its translation is CASYRGRGTDTQYF.

V gene TRBV7-9 combines with J gene TRBJ2-7; TRBD1 agrees at 8 bases. Germline CDR1 and CDR2: SEHNR and FQNEAQ (reference sequence). The CDR3 spans 12 residues. Germline trimming cut 5 bases from V and 6 bases from J; bases unmatched to any gene: 3. CDR3 amino acids: CASSDRGSEQYF. CDR3 coding DNA: TGTGCCAGCAGCGACAGGGGATCCGAGCAGTACTTC. Variable domain in full (rest from reference TRBV7-9 and TRBJ2-7): DTGVSQNPRHKITKRGQNVTFRCDPISEHNRLYWYRQTLGQGPEFLTYFQNEAQLEKSRLLSDRFSAERPKGSFSTLEIQRTEQGDSAMYLCASSDRGSEQYFGPGTRLTVT.

The J gene is TRBJ2-7, the V gene TRBV2; TRBD1 matches at 8 bases. V dropped 8 bases and J dropped 6; count of bases not matched to a gene: 3. The CDR3 runs 11 residues. The germline gives CDR1 SNHLY, CDR2 FYNNEI. The CDR3 DNA follows: TGTGCCAGCCGACAGGGGCGCGAGCAGTACTTC. Translated: CASRQGREQYF.

The chain has TRBV4-2 and TRBJ2-2; D is unclear. V lost 1 base and J lost 8, with 11 bases in between. Germline values: CDR1 LGHNA, CDR2 YNFKEQ. The CDR3 has 14 residues. Written as DNA, the CDR3 is TGTGCCAGCAGCCAAGGTGTACATTTAGGGGAGCTGTTTTTT. This codes for CASSQGVHLGELFF.

This rearrangement joins TRBV11-3 to TRBJ2-3, with 8 bases aligning to TRBD2. CDR1 SGHNT and CDR2 YENEEA come from the germline V gene. The CDR3 spans 14 residues. V shed 3 bases, J shed 3 bases, and the junction held 2 bases outside the gene matches. The CDR3 is CASSFSGITDTQYF. CDR3 nucleotide sequence: TGTGCCAGCAGCTTTAGCGGGATTACAGATACGCAGTATTTT.

The CDR3 spells CASSEAGQGRETQYF. The DNA for the CDR3 is TGTGCCAGCAGTGAGGCGGGACAGGGGAGGGAGACCCAGTACTTC. The chain recombines TRBV6-1 with TRBJ2-5; 10 bases map to TRBD1. V gave up 3 bases and J gave up 5 bases; unmatched junction bases: 6. The germline CDR1 and CDR2 sequences are MNHNS and SASEGT. The CDR3 is made up of 15 amino acids.

The CDR3 DNA reads as TGTGCCAGTACAAACGGGGCGACAGGGACGCGAGAGACCCAGTACTTC. Its translation is CASTNGATGTRETQYF. The rearrangement uses TRBV19 and TRBJ2-5; TRBD1 matches 7 bases. Germline CDR1 reads LNHDA; CDR2 reads SQIVND (reference sequence). The ends lost 7 bases at V and 4 bases at J; junction bases unmatched: 15. The CDR3 consists of 16 residues.

The rearrangement uses TRBV9 and TRBJ2-7; the D gene could be TRBD1 or TRBD2 (7 bases each). V dropped 2 bases and J dropped 2 bases, with 14 bases sitting between them. This CDR3 has 15 amino acids. Germline V gene sequence: CDR1 SGDLS, CDR2 YYNGEE. The CDR3 DNA sequence: TGTGCCAGCAGCGTGGGAGGGGGCCCGACCTACGAGCAGTACTTC. Translated: CASSVGGGPTYEQYF.

The chain combines TRBV30 with TRBJ1-2, with 7 nucleotides matching TRBD1. This CDR3 is 15 amino acids long. Germline V lookup: CDR1 GTSNPN, CDR2 SVGIG (reference sequence). J lost 6 bases, V lost 1 base, and 11 bases had no gene match. The CDR3 loop reads CAWSAWEGGIDGYTF. Written as DNA, the CDR3 is TGTGCCTGGAGTGCCTGGGAAGGGGGCATTGATGGCTACACCTTC.

The rearrangement uses TRBV11-2 and TRBJ2-6, with unresolved D. The CDR3 runs 17 residues. Trimming removed 5 bases from V and 5 bases from J, with 19 bases in between. The germline V gene has CDR1 SGHAT and CDR2 FQNNGV. CDR3 residues: CASSPNWQQSRANVLTF. The CDR3 DNA is TGTGCCAGCAGCCCCAATTGGCAACAAAGTCGGGCCAACGTCCTGACTTTC. Complete variable domain (other parts from reference TRBV11-2 and TRBJ2-6): EAGVAQSPRYKIIEKRQSVAFWCNPISGHATLYWYQQILGQGPKLLIQFQNNGVVDDSQLPKDRFSAERLKGVDSTLKIQPAKLEDSAVYLCASSPNWQQSRANVLTFGAGSRLTVL.

This clone was recorded once. This sequence joins TRBV28 and TRBJ2-4, with TRBD2 matching 7 bases. V gave up 6 bases and J gave up 7 bases; unmatched junction bases: 12. The CDR3 runs to 15 residues. Per the germline V gene, CDR1 is MDHEN and CDR2 is SYDVKM. The CDR3 loop is CASSPTAGDINIQYF. CDR3 in DNA: TGTGCCAGCAGCCCTACGGCGGGGGATATCAACATTCAGTACTTC.

V gene TRBV2 combines with J gene TRBJ2-3; 7 bases map to TRBD2. The CDR3 runs 14 residues. V gave up 1 base and J gave up 6 bases; unmatched junction bases: 4. CDR1 and CDR2 (germline): SNHLY, FYNNEI. CDR3 residues: CASSEGLASDTQYF. The CDR3 region has the DNA TGTGCCAGCAGTGAAGGACTAGCATCCGATACGCAGTATTTT.

V is TRBV2 and J is TRBJ2-7; D might be TRBD1 or TRBD2, each matching 5 bases. Trimming removed 6 bases at V and 5 bases at J, with 8 bases between. The CDR3 runs to 11 residues. The germline gives CDR1 SNHLY, CDR2 FYNNEI. This CDR3 reads CASRGEHEQYF. CDR3 sequence (DNA): TGTGCCAGCAGGGGGGAGCACGAGCAGTACTTC.

This clone was detected once. V usage is TRBV6-1 and J usage is TRBJ2-5; 8 bases align to TRBD1. The CDR3 totals 14 residues. The J segment lost 5 bases and the V segment lost 5 bases, leaving 7 bases of the junction unmatched. The V gene's germline CDR1 is MNHNS and CDR2 SASEGT. CDR3 sequence: CASSRQGSAETQYF. In nucleotides, the CDR3 is TGTGCCAGCAGTAGACAGGGGAGTGCGGAGACCCAGTACTTC.

The chain is built from TRBV5-1 and TRBJ2-7, with D perhaps being TRBD1 or TRBD2 (5 bases each). This CDR3 region has 14 residues. Trimming shortened V by 4 bases and J by 2 bases, and 13 bases separated the two germline ends. Germline V gives CDR1 SGHRS, CDR2 YFSETQ. The CDR3 nucleotides are TGCGCCAGCAGCCTGGGACCGCCGCCCTACGAGCAGTACTTC. Its protein is CASSLGPPPYEQYF.

The chain carries TRBV10-1 and TRBJ2-7; 7 nucleotides line up with TRBD2. The CDR3 runs to 15 residues. From germline, CDR1 is WNHNN and CDR2 SYGVQD (reference sequence). Germline trimming cut 5 bases from V and 3 bases from J; bases unmatched to any gene: 10. The CDR3 bases are TGCGCCAGCAGTACCGGGTCCGGGGAGGGCTACGAGCAGTACTTC. Protein sequence: CASSTGSGEGYEQYF.

The chain has TRBV9 and TRBJ1-4; D uncertain. Trimming stripped 1 base from V and 2 bases from J, with 6 bases between. CDR1 SGDLS and CDR2 YYNGEE come from the germline V gene. There are 14 residues in the CDR3. The CDR3 sequence is CASSVRQTNEKLFF. In DNA, the CDR3 is TGTGCCAGCAGCGTAAGGCAGACTAATGAAAAACTGTTTTTT. The variable domain in full, completed from reference TRBV9 and TRBJ1-4, reads DSGVTQTPKHLITATGQRVTLRCSPRSGDLSVYWYQQSLDQGLQFLIQYYNGEERAKGNILERFSAQQFPDLHSELNLSSLELGDSALYFCASSVRQTNEKLFFGSGTQLSVL.